The 9 T cell receptor beta chains in this list originate from one sample, sequenced in a study of blood T cell repertoires in COVID-19. Profiled with immunoSEQ multiplex PCR; TCRdb holds only in-frame clones, not every one. The sample includes roughly 230,000 clones, around 91% of them seen just once. Sample: peripheral blood. The source of these receptors is a woman aged 60-75 years with COVID-19, enrolled during active disease.

This chain links TRBV9 with TRBJ1-2; 10 bases line up with TRBD1. From germline, CDR1 is SGDLS and CDR2 YYNGEE. The J segment lost 3 bases and the V segment lost 4 bases, leaving 6 bases of the junction unmatched. The CDR3 covers 15 residues. This CDR3 is CASSPRQGADYGYTF. CDR3 bases: TGTGCCAGCAGCCCAAGACAGGGGGCGGACTATGGCTACACCTTC. Full variable domain (missing parts from reference TRBV9 and TRBJ1-2): DSGVTQTPKHLITATGQRVTLRCSPRSGDLSVYWYQQSLDQGLQFLIQYYNGEERAKGNILERFSAQQFPDLHSELNLSSLELGDSALYFCASSPRQGADYGYTFGSGTRLTVV.

The chain recombines TRBV18 with TRBJ1-3; D is unclear. From germline, CDR1 is KGHSH and CDR2 LQKENI. Trimming shortened V by 10 bases and J by 0 bases, and 16 bases separated the two germline ends. The CDR3 contains 15 residues. The CDR3 reads CATLEEGVSGNTIYF. The CDR3 DNA follows: TGTGCCACCCTAGAGGAGGGAGTCTCTGGAAACACCATATATTTT.

V and J are TRBV5-1 and TRBJ2-6; TRBD1 agrees at 7 bases. The ends lost 2 bases at V and 2 bases at J; junction bases unmatched: 10. The CDR3 length is 18 residues. Germline CDR1 is SGHRS and CDR2 is YFSETQ. The DNA of the CDR3 is TGCGCCAGCAGCTTCTTGGGACAGAACGTCCCTGGGGCCAACGTCCTGACTTTC. Translated, it gives CASSFLGQNVPGANVLTF.

The chain uses TRBV10-3 and TRBJ1-4; tentatively, D is TRBD1 (6 bases). Germline-derived CDR1 and CDR2 are ENHRY and SYGVKD. CDR3 length: 14 residues. Trimming took 6 bases from V and 11 from J, leaving 19 bases between them. The CDR3 DNA reads TGTGCCATCAGGCCGGGGGCGGGAGAGGGGAAACTGTTTTTT. It specifies CAIRPGAGEGKLFF.

The chain combines TRBV25-1 with TRBJ2-5; a possible D gene is TRBD1 (6 bases). The germline V gene encodes CDR1 MGHDK and CDR2 SYGVNS. The germline V and J ends were trimmed by 6 bases and 5 bases, with 13 bases remaining between them. CDR3 length: 13 residues. DNA of the CDR3: TGTGCCAGCAGGGGGGCAGGGTTGGAGACCCAGTACTTC. Protein sequence: CASRGAGLETQYF. Full variable domain (rest looked up from reference TRBV25-1 and TRBJ2-5): EADIYQTPRYLVIGTGKKITLECSQTMGHDKMYWYQQDPGMELHLIHYSYGVNSTEKGDLSSESTVSRIRTEHFPLTLESARPSHTSQYLCASRGAGLETQYFGPGTRLLVL.

The J gene is TRBJ1-2, the V gene TRBV7-2; no clear D gene. Germline values: CDR1 SGHTA, CDR2 FQGNSA. CDR3 length: 15 residues. Deletions cut 4 bases from V and 4 bases from J, with 16 bases between. The CDR3 reads CASSSGGYTLYGYTF. The CDR3 bases are TGTGCCAGCAGCTCCGGAGGCTATACCCTCTATGGCTACACCTTC.

The genes are TRBV25-1 and TRBJ2-2; TRBD2 is a possible D gene (7 bases). The CDR3 spans 18 residues. Trimming pared 3 bases from V and 6 bases from J, leaving 23 bases between. CDR1 and CDR2 (germline): MGHDK, SYGVNS. In DNA, the CDR3 is TGTGCCAGCAGTGAGGTGGGGGGGCGCGGATCTCAGGCCGGGGAGCTGTTTTTT. Protein sequence: CASSEVGGRGSQAGELFF.

The chain employs TRBV5-4 and TRBJ1-2, with 8 bases that match TRBD1. CDR3 length equals 14 residues. V dropped 3 bases and J dropped 4; count of bases not matched to a gene: 5. Per the germline V gene, CDR1 is SGHNT and CDR2 is YYREEE (reference sequence). In nucleotides, the CDR3 is TGTGCCAGCAGCTCTAACAGGGGGGGCTATGGCTACACCTTC. Residues: CASSSNRGGYGYTF.

To note about this clone: Other DNA sequences of this sample code for an identical CDR3. The rearrangement links TRBV6-5 to TRBJ2-2; D possibly corresponds to TRBD2 (5 bases). V was pared by 0 bases and J by 4 bases, with 6 bases between. The CDR3 loop spans 14 amino acids. Germline CDR1 reads MNHEY; CDR2 reads SVGAGI. CDR3 in DNA: TGTGCCAGCAGTTACTCCGAGGGCACCGGGGAGCTGTTTTTT. The encoded protein is CASSYSEGTGELFF.